This T cell receptor (beta chain) was profiled in a study of blood T cells in healthy people across ages. V was cut by 7 bases and J by 0 bases, with 20 bases left in between. Germline values: CDR1 MGHRA, CDR2 YSYEKL. The CDR3 extends over 17 amino acids. Extracted total RNA amounted to at least 5.5 micrograms for each sample. Sample-barcoded 5' priming and a J-beta primer mix drove a second PCR of about 6 to 12 cycles. TCRdb reprocessed the 5' RACE reads via MiXCR and lists one record per CDR3 protein. The table lists over a million distinct CDR3 sequences, about 42% of them singletons. The chain recombines TRBV4-1 with TRBJ2-3; tentatively, D is TRBD2 (5 bases). This clonotype originated in a woman under 30 in good health. Sequencing used blood. CDR3 region: CASNSAERSLSTDTQYF. In DNA, the CDR3 is TGCGCCAGCAACTCCGCTGAGCGGAGTCTGAGCACAGATACGCAGTATTTT.